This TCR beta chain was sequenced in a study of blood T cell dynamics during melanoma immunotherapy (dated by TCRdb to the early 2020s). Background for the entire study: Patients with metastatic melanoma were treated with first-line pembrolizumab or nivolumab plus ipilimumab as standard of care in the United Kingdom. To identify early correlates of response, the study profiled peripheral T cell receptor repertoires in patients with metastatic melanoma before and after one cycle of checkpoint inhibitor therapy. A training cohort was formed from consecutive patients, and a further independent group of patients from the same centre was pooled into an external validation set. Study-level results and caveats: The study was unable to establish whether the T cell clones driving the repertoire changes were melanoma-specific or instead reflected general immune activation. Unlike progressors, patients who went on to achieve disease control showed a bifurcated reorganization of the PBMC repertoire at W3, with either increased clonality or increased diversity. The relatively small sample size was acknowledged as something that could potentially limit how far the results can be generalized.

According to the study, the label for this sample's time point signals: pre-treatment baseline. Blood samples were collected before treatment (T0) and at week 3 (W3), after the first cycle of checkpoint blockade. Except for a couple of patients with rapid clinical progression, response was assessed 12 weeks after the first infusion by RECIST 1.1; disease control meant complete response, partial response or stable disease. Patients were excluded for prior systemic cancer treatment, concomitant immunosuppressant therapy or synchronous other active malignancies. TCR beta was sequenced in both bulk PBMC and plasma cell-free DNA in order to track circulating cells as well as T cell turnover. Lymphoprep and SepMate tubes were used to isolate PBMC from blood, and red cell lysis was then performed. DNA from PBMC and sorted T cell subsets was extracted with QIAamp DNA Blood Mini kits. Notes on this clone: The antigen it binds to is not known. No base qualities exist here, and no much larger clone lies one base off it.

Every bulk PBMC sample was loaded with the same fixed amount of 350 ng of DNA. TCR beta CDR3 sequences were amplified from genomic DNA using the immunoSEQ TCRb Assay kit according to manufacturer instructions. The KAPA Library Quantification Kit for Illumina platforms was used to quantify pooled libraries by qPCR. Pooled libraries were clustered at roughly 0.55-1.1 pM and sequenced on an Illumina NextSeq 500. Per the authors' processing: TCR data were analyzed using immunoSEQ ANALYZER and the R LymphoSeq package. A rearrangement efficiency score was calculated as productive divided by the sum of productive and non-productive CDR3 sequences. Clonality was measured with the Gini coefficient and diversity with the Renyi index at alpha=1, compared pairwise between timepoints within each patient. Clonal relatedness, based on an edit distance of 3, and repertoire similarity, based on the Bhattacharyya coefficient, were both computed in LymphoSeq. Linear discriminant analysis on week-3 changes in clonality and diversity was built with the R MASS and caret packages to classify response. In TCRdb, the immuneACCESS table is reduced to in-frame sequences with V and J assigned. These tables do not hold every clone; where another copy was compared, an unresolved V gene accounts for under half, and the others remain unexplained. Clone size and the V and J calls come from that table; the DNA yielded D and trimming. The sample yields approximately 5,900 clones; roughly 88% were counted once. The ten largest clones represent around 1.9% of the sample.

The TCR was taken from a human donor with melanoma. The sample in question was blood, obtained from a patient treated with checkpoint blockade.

The CDR3 loop reads CASSQDYATNEKLFF. The bases read TGCGCCAGCAGCCAGGATTATGCAACTAATGAAAAACTGTTTTTT. The sequence joins TRBV4-3 to TRBJ1-4; too little of a D gene remains to name it. CDR1 and CDR2 are drawn from the germline V gene: LGHNA, YSLEER. V loses 3 bases, J loses 0 bases, and the germline ends lie 8 bases apart. Including cysteine and phenylalanine, the CDR3 has 15 amino acids. The sequence is cut down to CDR3 DNA, 45 bases in frame from base 1.